These T cell receptor beta chains were read from a single sample in a study of T cells after yellow fever vaccination. TCRdb recomputed calls from the 5' RACE reads with MiXCR, one row per CDR3 protein. The sample carries 250,000 to 350,000 distinct CDR3 sequences, around 7% recorded once. The source material was PBMCs, sampled roughly seven weeks after the first yellow fever vaccination. The receptors derive from a man aged 18 to 29 who received the YFV17D yellow fever vaccine. CDR3s include the opening cysteine and the closing phenylalanine or tryptophan. D genes are given only for firm matches. Part of the rows lack a size; the others show once, few, many or a class for expanded clones.

cdr3_nt cdr3_aa v_call d_call clone_size j_call
TGTGCCAGCAGCCGAATAATTACAGGGGCTGAAGCTTTCTTT CASSRIITGAEAFF TRBV7-6 TRBD1 NA TRBJ1-1
TGCAGTGCTAGAGTGGTGAGCACAGATACGCAGTATTTT CSARVVSTDTQYF TRBV20-1 NA many TRBJ2-3
TGCAGTGCTGGACAGGCCCGGACAGATACGCAGTATTTT CSAGQARTDTQYF TRBV20-1 TRBD1 many TRBJ2-3
TGTGCCAGCACCGATCCGACGGACACAGATACGCAGTATTTT CASTDPTDTDTQYF TRBV12-3/TRBV12-4 NA few TRBJ2-3
TGCAGCGTTGCTCCTGACAGGAAGGGCGAGCAGTACTTC CSVAPDRKGEQYF TRBV29-1 NA few TRBJ2-7
TGCAGCGTGGGGGACCCCGGGGGTGTTTCTAGCTACAATGAGCAGTTCTTC CSVGDPGGVSSYNEQFF TRBV29-1 NA many TRBJ2-1
TGTGCCAGTCTGGAGGCGTCTGGGGCCAACGTCCTGACTTTC CASLEASGANVLTF TRBV5-6 NA many TRBJ2-6
TGCAGTGCTAGGCTGGGGGGAACTAATGAAAAACTGTTTTTT CSARLGGTNEKLFF TRBV20-1 NA many TRBJ1-4
TGTGCCACCAGCATCTCAAAGGGGGTGAACACTGAAGCTTTCTTT CATSISKGVNTEAFF TRBV15 NA few TRBJ1-1
TGCGCCAGCAGCTTGGCCTCGCCCCTTCAAAATGAGCAGTTCTTC CASSLASPLQNEQFF TRBV5-1 NA NA TRBJ2-1
TGTGCCAGTAGTACCTCTGCGGGCTCCACAGATACGCAGTATTTT CASSTSAGSTDTQYF TRBV19 NA NA TRBJ2-3
TGCGCCAGCAGCCAAGGTTTTACGGGGGAGGGAGATACGCAGTATTTT CASSQGFTGEGDTQYF TRBV4-3 TRBD2 NA TRBJ2-3
TGTGCCAGCAGTTACACGGGACTAGCGGGACCACAGACCCAGTACTTC CASSYTGLAGPQTQYF TRBV6-5 TRBD2 many TRBJ2-5
TGCGCCAGCAGCCAAGGAGTCGGGACAGGGGGAGGAAACACCATATATTTT CASSQGVGTGGGNTIYF TRBV4-3 TRBD1 once TRBJ1-3
TGTGCCAGCAGCACGGAACTCGGGACACGCGGGTATTTT CASSTELGTRGYF TRBV7-9 NA few TRBJ2-3
TGCAGTGCCCCCCCACCCCCACCTTCGAACACCGGGGAGCTGTTTTTT CSAPPPPPSNTGELFF TRBV20-1 NA NA TRBJ2-2
TGTGCCAGCAGACAGGGGGCAGGGGAGCAGTACTTC CASRQGAGEQYF TRBV5-4 TRBD1 NA TRBJ2-7
TGTGCCACCAGCAGAGATCTGGGACAGGGACTTAACTATGGCTACACCTTC CATSRDLGQGLNYGYTF TRBV15 TRBD1 many TRBJ1-2
TGCGCCAGCAGCACCCGATCCCAGGAAGATACGCAGTATTTT CASSTRSQEDTQYF TRBV5-1 NA many TRBJ2-3
TGTGCCATCAGTCAGGCAGACTACACCGGGGAGCTGTTTTTT CAISQADYTGELFF TRBV10-3 NA few TRBJ2-2
TGTGCCAGCAGCTTGGAAGCCTGGGGGGTCACCGGGGAGCTGTTTTTT CASSLEAWGVTGELFF TRBV5-5 NA few TRBJ2-2
TGTGCCAGCAGTTACGGGGGAGGCTACACCTTC CASSYGGGYTF TRBV6-5 NA few TRBJ1-2
TGTGCCAGCAGGGATAGCGGCTACACCTTC CASRDSGYTF TRBV2 NA NA TRBJ1-2
TGTGCCAGCAGCCAAGCAGGGACGGGCAGCGCTGAAGCTTTCTTT CASSQAGTGSAEAFF TRBV3-1 NA few TRBJ1-1
TGCGCCAGCAAAGCCCACATAAGCGCGGGGGGTCGGACCGGGGAGCTGTTTTTT CASKAHISAGGRTGELFF TRBV5-1 TRBD2 NA TRBJ2-2
TGTGCCAGCAGCCCGGTACTAGCGGGGTGGTACCAAGAGACCCAGTACTTC CASSPVLAGWYQETQYF TRBV2 TRBD2 NA TRBJ2-5
TGTGCCACCAGTGCAGGCGGGGGTTTGGTTACGCAGTATTTT CATSAGGGLVTQYF TRBV24-1 TRBD2 few TRBJ2-3
TGTGCCAGCAGCTTCGGCAGTCGGTTCACCGGGGAGCTGTTTTTT CASSFGSRFTGELFF TRBV7-9 NA NA TRBJ2-2
TGCGCCAGCAGCCAAGATTGGGGGCATGAGCAGTTCTTC CASSQDWGHEQFF TRBV4-3 NA few TRBJ2-1
TGTGCCAGCAGTTACTCAGGTAGCGAGACAGATACGCAGTATTTT CASSYSGSETDTQYF TRBV6-5 NA few TRBJ2-3
TGTGCCAGCCGGGGCGGCTATCAGCCCCAGCATTTT CASRGGYQPQHF TRBV6-6 NA few TRBJ1-5
TGCGCCAGCAGCCAAGTGGGAAAAGGGTGGACCGGGGAGCTGTTTTTT CASSQVGKGWTGELFF TRBV4-1 NA NA TRBJ2-2
TGTGCCAGCAGTCCATCCCCGGGGCAGGGGAATTCACCCCTCCACTTT CASSPSPGQGNSPLHF TRBV12-3/TRBV12-4 NA many TRBJ1-6
TGTGCCAGCAGTTACCTGTATACGCAGTATTTT CASSYLYTQYF TRBV6-2/TRBV6-3 NA NA TRBJ2-3
TGCGCCAGCGCCCGGACTAGCTACAATGAGCAGTTCTTC CASARTSYNEQFF TRBV10-2 TRBD2 NA TRBJ2-1
TGTGCCAGCAGTTACGGCGGGACAGGGGGCGCCGATACGCAGTATTTT CASSYGGTGGADTQYF TRBV6-2/TRBV6-3 TRBD1 NA TRBJ2-3
TGTGCCAGCAGTACTCTACAGGGGGTATATAGCAATCAGCCCCAGCATTTT CASSTLQGVYSNQPQHF TRBV6-5 TRBD1 few TRBJ1-5
TGCAGTGCTTATACAGGGGAAACAGATACGCAGTATTTT CSAYTGETDTQYF TRBV20-1 TRBD1 NA TRBJ2-3
TGCGCCAGCAGCCAAGACAACAGGGGGCAAATCAGCAATCAGCCCCAGCATTTT CASSQDNRGQISNQPQHF TRBV4-1 TRBD1 many TRBJ1-5
TGCAGTGCTAGCCGGGGGACCATTAGCACAGATACGCAGTATTTT CSASRGTISTDTQYF TRBV20-1 NA few TRBJ2-3
TGTGCCAGCAGTTTGGCGGGGCGGGAGACCCAGTACTTC CASSLAGRETQYF TRBV12-3/TRBV12-4 NA many TRBJ2-5
TGCGCCAGCAGCTTTTACAGGGGGCGCGGAGATACGCAGTATTTT CASSFYRGRGDTQYF TRBV5-1 TRBD1 many TRBJ2-3
TGTGCCAGCAGCGCCGGCCGGGGGCAGGATGGCTACACCTTC CASSAGRGQDGYTF TRBV5-4 NA NA TRBJ1-2
TGTGCCAGTAGTATGGCCAGGGGGCGAAGTCAGCAGTTCTTC CASSMARGRSQQFF TRBV19 TRBD1 NA TRBJ2-1
TGTGCCAGCAGCGCCTCAAATAATTCACCCCTCCACTTT CASSASNNSPLHF TRBV9 NA few TRBJ1-6
TGCGCCAGCAGCAAAGACAGGCAGGGGACTGAAGCTTTCTTT CASSKDRQGTEAFF TRBV5-1 NA NA TRBJ1-1
TGTGCCAGCAGCCCGTACAGGGAAGGGAACACTGAAGCTTTCTTT CASSPYREGNTEAFF TRBV7-9 NA few TRBJ1-1
TGTGCCAGCAGTTGGGACAGTAGCAATCAGCCCCAGCATTTT CASSWDSSNQPQHF TRBV12-3/TRBV12-4 TRBD1 many TRBJ1-5
TGTGCCAGCAGCCTACAGGGCCACACCGGGGAGCTGTTTTTT CASSLQGHTGELFF TRBV7-3 NA many TRBJ2-2
TGTGCCAGCAGGCTACCAGGGACATACTACAATGAGCAGTTCTTC CASRLPGTYYNEQFF TRBV7-2 NA many TRBJ2-1
TGTGCCAGCAGCAGAACAGGACGGACCTACGAGCAGTACTTC CASSRTGRTYEQYF TRBV7-2 NA many TRBJ2-7
TGTGCCAGCTCACCATCTCGTCGCGGGGGCGAGCAGTTCTTC CASSPSRRGGEQFF TRBV18 NA many TRBJ2-1